Presented here are 13 T cell receptor beta chains from one specimen sequenced in a study of beta chain features in type 1 diabetes. The study reverse transcribed the entire isolated RNA, so it sequenced expressed TCRB transcripts. TCRdb keeps only in-frame clones here, not all; method: immunoSEQ multiplex PCR. The sample carries roughly 240,000 clones, about 63% recorded once. The sample was naive CD4+ T cells from blood. Source of these receptors: a man between 25 and 39 years old in good health.

In its sample, this clone was seen once. The V gene is TRBV29-1, the J gene TRBJ2-7; D ambiguous. This CDR3 has 12 residues. The V and J ends lost 3 bases and 0 bases respectively, with 6 bases between them. CDR1 and CDR2 (germline): SQVTM, ANQGSEA. The CDR3 region is CSVDTGSYEQYF. DNA of the CDR3: TGCAGCGTTGACACGGGCTCCTACGAGCAGTACTTC.

The rearrangement uses TRBV29-1 and TRBJ1-2; 7 nucleotides align to TRBD1. The V and J ends lost 3 bases and 4 bases, in that order; junction bases with no gene match: 8. The CDR3 extends over 14 amino acids. The germline CDR1 and CDR2 sequences are SQVTM and ANQGSEA. CDR3: CSVESTGTAYGYTF. CDR3 nucleotide sequence: TGCAGCGTTGAGTCAACCGGGACAGCCTATGGCTACACCTTC.

The sample holds one count of this clone. J is TRBJ2-1 and V is TRBV7-8, with D uncertain. CDR3 size: 10 residues. Deletions cut 5 bases from V and 10 bases from J, with 6 bases between. The germline CDR1 and CDR2 sequences are SGHVS and FQNEAQ. The DNA for the CDR3 is TGTGCCAGCAGCCCCCTCGAGCAGTTCTTC. Residues: CASSPLEQFF.

The rearrangement joins TRBV5-1 to TRBJ2-3; D gene uncertain. Trimming stripped 4 bases from V and 2 bases from J, with 5 bases between. This CDR3 has 12 residues. Germline V gene lookup returns CDR1 SGHRS and CDR2 YFSETQ. The CDR3: CASSPNTDTQYF. CDR3 in DNA: TGCGCCAGCAGCCCGAACACAGATACGCAGTATTTT.

V and J are TRBV2 and TRBJ1-5; 8 bases are shared with TRBD1. From germline, CDR1 is SNHLY and CDR2 FYNNEI. J lost 1 base, V lost 2 bases, and 1 base had no gene match. This CDR3 comprises 15 residues. CDR3 sequence reads: CASSEQGASNQPQHF. CDR3 sequence (DNA): TGTGCCAGCAGTGAACAGGGGGCGAGCAATCAGCCCCAGCATTTT. Full variable domain (remainder filled in from reference TRBV2 and TRBJ1-5): EPEVTQTPSHQVTQMGQEVILRCVPISNHLYFYWYRQILGQKVEFLVSFYNNEISEKSEIFDDQFSVERPDGSNFTLKIRSTKLEDSAMYFCASSEQGASNQPQHFGDGTRLSIL.

The V call is TRBV13, the J call TRBJ1-3, with D perhaps matching TRBD1 (6 bases). V was shortened by 4 bases and J by 2 bases, with 9 bases between the two germline ends. CDR1 and CDR2 (germline): PRHDT, FYEKMQ (reference sequence). The CDR3 has 14 amino acids. CDR3 DNA sequence: TGTGCCAGCAGCTGGCAGGGGCCTGGAAACACCATATATTTT. Amino acids: CASSWQGPGNTIYF.

The chain carries TRBV11-2 and TRBJ2-3; 7 positions agree with TRBD2. The J segment lost 2 bases and the V segment lost 2 bases, leaving 4 bases of the junction unmatched. Germline CDR1 is SGHAT and CDR2 is FQNNGV. The CDR3 totals 15 residues. CDR3 amino acids: CASSLSGRATDTQYF. CDR3 nucleotide sequence: TGTGCCAGCAGCTTATCGGGGAGGGCCACAGATACGCAGTATTTT.

The sample holds a few counts of this clone. The chain combines TRBV29-1 with TRBJ2-4; D gene unclear. Germline CDR1 and CDR2: SQVTM and ANQGSEA. V lost 0 bases and J 6 bases, leaving 6 bases between the germline ends. The CDR3 extends over 12 amino acids. The CDR3 nucleotides read TGCAGCGTTGAAGATCAAGGAAACATTCAGTACTTC. Amino acid sequence: CSVEDQGNIQYF.

The chain carries TRBV9 and TRBJ2-5, with D uncertain. Germline CDR1 is SGDLS and CDR2 is YYNGEE. V was trimmed by 7 bases and J by 0 bases, leaving 7 bases between them. The CDR3 extends over 12 amino acids. CDR3: CASARNQETQYF. As DNA, the CDR3 is TGTGCCAGCGCCCGAAACCAAGAGACCCAGTACTTC.

The rearrangement links TRBV18 to TRBJ1-2; D call uncertain. The CDR3 length is 14 residues. Germline V gene lookup returns CDR1 KGHSH and CDR2 LQKENI. V was shortened by 6 bases and J by 3 bases, with 14 bases between the two germline ends. The CDR3 loop is CASSPVQTDYGYTF. The CDR3 bases are TGTGCCAGCTCCCCTGTACAAACGGACTATGGCTACACCTTC.

The V and J genes are TRBV29-1 and TRBJ2-7; tentatively, D is TRBD2 (6 bases). This CDR3 has 11 residues. V shed 7 bases and J shed 4 bases, with 11 bases lying between them. Germline V CDR1 and CDR2: SQVTM, ANQGSEA. CDR3 sequence: CSAGGIYEQYF. The DNA of the CDR3 is TGCAGCGCTGGCGGGATTTACGAGCAGTACTTC.

The rearrangement links TRBV30 to TRBJ2-3, with TRBD2 identical over 10 bases. From germline, CDR1 is GTSNPN and CDR2 SVGIG (reference sequence). Trimming at V came to 5 bases and at J to 4 bases, leaving 9 bases not matched to a gene. There are 15 residues in the CDR3. The CDR3 bases are TGTGCCTGGTCCCGGACTAGCGGAAGGGCAGATACGCAGTATTTT. Protein sequence: CAWSRTSGRADTQYF. Drawing the rest from reference TRBV30 and TRBJ2-3, the complete variable domain is SQTIHQWPATLVQPVGSPLSLECTVEGTSNPNLYWYRQAAGRGLQLLFYSVGIGQISSEVPQNLSASRPQDRQFILSSKKLLLSDSGFYLCAWSRTSGRADTQYFGPGTRLTVL.

The chain has TRBV7-2 and TRBJ2-3; 8 bases match TRBD2. This CDR3 is 15 amino acids long. Germline trimming cut 2 bases from V and 4 bases from J; bases unmatched to any gene: 5. Germline V gene sequence: CDR1 SGHTA, CDR2 FQGNSA. The CDR3 loop is CASSLRTSYSDTQYF. The CDR3 nucleotides read TGTGCCAGCAGCTTACGGACTAGCTATTCAGATACGCAGTATTTT.